Shown below are 26 T cell receptor beta chains from a single sample sequenced in a study of cytomegalovirus exposure and HLA in healthy donors. Primers: 60 Vbeta forward and 13 Jbeta reverse. TCRdb's table, derived via immunoSEQ multiplex PCR, lists solely in-frame clones and lacks some. The table records over 150,000 clones, roughly 80% of them present only once. Source material: PBMCs. All receptors derive from a human donor in good health.

This clone has only one observation. This sequence joins TRBV6-1 and TRBJ1-3; no firm D call. CDR1 is MNHNS, CDR2 SASEGT, per germline. V was clipped by 0 bases and J by 0 bases, with 9 bases between them. The CDR3 consists of 16 residues. CDR3 region: CASSEAWHLSGNTIYF. CDR3 coding DNA: TGTGCCAGCAGTGAAGCGTGGCATCTCTCTGGAAACACCATATATTTT.

The genes are TRBV29-1 and TRBJ2-3; D is unclear. Germline lookup yields CDR1 SQVTM and CDR2 ANQGSEA. This CDR3 region has 14 residues. Trimming removed 2 bases from V and 1 base from J, with 10 bases in between. The CDR3, as DNA: TGCAGCGTTGAAACCACGGTACGCACAGATACGCAGTATTTT. Translation: CSVETTVRTDTQYF.

V gene TRBV4-1 combines with J gene TRBJ2-3; D is perhaps TRBD1 (6 bases). V gave up 1 base and J gave up 3 bases, with 11 bases separating them. From germline, CDR1 is MGHRA and CDR2 YSYEKL. The CDR3 consists of 15 residues. The CDR3, as DNA: TGCGCCAGCAGCCAAGTATCAGGGGCAACAGATACGCAGTATTTT. It specifies CASSQVSGATDTQYF.

The chain combines TRBV5-6 with TRBJ1-2; D may be TRBD1 (5 bases). The CDR3 is 14 amino acids. Germline CDR1 reads SGHDT; CDR2 reads YYEEEE. Trimming shortened V by 0 bases and J by 4 bases, and 10 bases separated the two germline ends. The CDR3 loop is CASSLVQEAYGYTF. The CDR3 coding sequence is TGTGCCAGCAGCTTGGTACAGGAAGCCTATGGCTACACCTTC.

The chain joins TRBV28 to TRBJ1-2, with TRBD1 matching over 9 bases. CDR3 size: 13 residues. CDR1 is MDHEN, CDR2 SYDVKM, per germline. Trimming took 4 bases from V and 4 from J; bases not matched to a gene: 1. In nucleotides, the CDR3 is TGTGCCAGCAGTTCGGACAGGGGCTATGGCTACACCTTC. This sequence encodes CASSSDRGYGYTF.

The V call is TRBV2, the J call TRBJ2-1; 13 bases agree with TRBD2. Trimming at V came to 8 bases and at J to 6 bases, leaving 7 bases not matched to a gene. The CDR3 is 15 residues long. Germline V gives CDR1 SNHLY, CDR2 FYNNEI. As DNA, the CDR3 is TGTGCCAGCCGTCGGACTAGCGGGGGAAGCAATGAGCAGTTCTTC. It specifies CASRRTSGGSNEQFF. Variable domain in full (rest from reference TRBV2 and TRBJ2-1): EPEVTQTPSHQVTQMGQEVILRCVPISNHLYFYWYRQILGQKVEFLVSFYNNEISEKSEIFDDQFSVERPDGSNFTLKIRSTKLEDSAMYFCASRRTSGGSNEQFFGPGTRLTVL.

Comment on this clone: Other nucleotide sequences in the sample specify the same CDR3. The chain is built from TRBV5-1 and TRBJ1-6; TRBD1 is a possible D gene (6 bases). Germline V lookup: CDR1 SGHRS, CDR2 YFSETQ. The CDR3 totals 18 residues. Trimming removed 4 bases at V and 8 bases at J, with 25 bases between. CDR3 residues: CASSLRDIGTPGDSPLHF. Here the CDR3 DNA reads TGCGCCAGCAGCCTCCGGGACATAGGGACCCCTGGGGATTCACCCCTCCACTTT.

The chain joins TRBV5-4 to TRBJ2-7; D possibly corresponds to TRBD2 (6 bases). The CDR3 has 12 amino acids. The germline gives CDR1 SGHNT, CDR2 YYREEE (reference sequence). The V gene lost 0 bases and the J gene lost 7 bases, with 8 bases spanning the gap. The CDR3 DNA sequence: TGTGCCAGCAGCTTGGATGGGAGGGAGCAGTACTTC. This encodes CASSLDGREQYF.

The genes are TRBV7-9 and TRBJ2-7; 8 bases match TRBD1. V shed 5 bases and J 3 bases; nucleotides not matched to a gene: 9. Germline V lookup: CDR1 SEHNR, CDR2 FQNEAQ (reference sequence). There are 15 residues in the CDR3. CDR3 sequence: CASSGTQGGLYEQYF. In DNA, the CDR3 is TGTGCCAGCAGCGGAACACAGGGGGGACTCTACGAGCAGTACTTC.

The chain joins TRBV15 to TRBJ2-5; D may be TRBD2 (6 bases). The CDR3 totals 15 residues. V lost 1 base, J lost 3 bases, and 12 bases lay in between. Germline loops: CDR1 LNHNV, CDR2 YYDKDF (reference sequence). In DNA form, the CDR3 reads TGTGCCACCAGCAGAGCCTCCGGGAGCGAAGAGACCCAGTACTTC. It is translated as CATSRASGSEETQYF.

V and J are TRBV5-6 and TRBJ2-6; 8 nucleotides agree with TRBD1. CDR3 length: 17 residues. Germline CDR1 is SGHDT and CDR2 is YYEEEE. Unmatched junction bases numbered 3, after V lost 1 base and J lost 0 bases. The CDR3 is CASSLTGGPSGANVLTF. Here the CDR3 DNA reads TGTGCCAGCAGCTTGACAGGGGGACCCTCTGGGGCCAACGTCCTGACTTTC.

The chain links TRBV4-1 to TRBJ1-5, with D possibly TRBD1 on 6 matching bases. The V and J ends lost 2 bases and 7 bases respectively, with 15 bases between them. This CDR3 has 15 residues. Germline V gives CDR1 MGHRA, CDR2 YSYEKL. CDR3 sequence: CASSQQTGPEQPQHF. CDR3 DNA: TGCGCCAGCAGCCAACAAACAGGGCCCGAGCAGCCCCAGCATTTT.

The chain has TRBV5-6 and TRBJ2-5, with TRBD2 identical over 13 bases. The V segment lost 4 bases and the J segment 8 bases; nucleotides outside the gene matches: 11. Germline V gene data show CDR1 as SGHDT and CDR2 as YYEEEE. The CDR3 is 16 amino acids. CDR3 DNA: TGTGCCAGCAGCCTACTAGCGGGGGGGGACAAGAGAACCCAGTACTTC. Translation gives CASSLLAGGDKRTQYF.

This chain uses TRBV2 with TRBJ2-5; D ambiguous. V was cut by 4 bases and J by 2 bases, with 11 bases left in between. This CDR3 contains 14 residues. The germline V gene encodes CDR1 SNHLY and CDR2 FYNNEI. As DNA, the CDR3 is TGTGCCAGCAGTGCTTTGGCAACACAAGAGACCCAGTACTTC. This gives the protein CASSALATQETQYF. Full variable domain (rest looked up from reference TRBV2 and TRBJ2-5): EPEVTQTPSHQVTQMGQEVILRCVPISNHLYFYWYRQILGQKVEFLVSFYNNEISEKSEIFDDQFSVERPDGSNFTLKIRSTKLEDSAMYFCASSALATQETQYFGPGTRLLVL.

The chain couples TRBV4-1 to TRBJ2-3; TRBD2 is a possible D gene (6 bases). CDR1 and CDR2 (germline): MGHRA, YSYEKL. V lost 4 bases and J 4 bases, leaving 21 bases between the germline ends. This CDR3 is 17 amino acids long. The CDR3 loop is CASSPKTSSFSADTQYF. DNA for the CDR3: TGCGCCAGCAGCCCGAAGACTAGTTCCTTCTCGGCAGATACGCAGTATTTT.

The chain combines TRBV5-6 with TRBJ1-2, with TRBD1 as a possible D gene (5 bases). The CDR3 has 14 amino acids. The V gene lost 4 bases and the J gene lost 13 bases, with 23 bases spanning the gap. Germline V gene data show CDR1 as SGHDT and CDR2 as YYEEEE. The CDR3: CASSKGVAVARVTF. CDR3 sequence (DNA): TGTGCCAGCAGCAAAGGGGTAGCCGTGGCCAGGGTCACCTTC. Filled out from reference TRBV5-6 and TRBJ1-2, the complete variable domain reads DAGVTQSPTHLIKTRGQQVTLRCSPKSGHDTVSWYQQALGQGPQFIFQYYEEEERQRGNFPDRFSGHQFPNYSSELNVNALLLGDSALYLCASSKGVAVARVTFGSGTRLTVV.

The chain is built from TRBV7-6 and TRBJ1-1, with a possible D match to TRBD1 (5 bases). Germline-derived CDR1 and CDR2 are SGHVS and FNYEAQ. Trimming left V 1 base short and J 6 bases short, with 15 bases between. CDR3 length: 15 residues. The CDR3 DNA is TGTGCCAGCAGCTTAGGAGGCGGGGGAAGTTCTGAAGCTTTCTTT. Encoded protein: CASSLGGGGSSEAFF.

This clone was observed a handful of times. The gene calls are TRBV19 and TRBJ1-5; 7 nucleotides match TRBD1. The CDR3 has 15 residues. Losses at the gene ends were 7 bases for V and 0 bases for J; bases not matched to a gene: 6. Germline CDR1 and CDR2: LNHDA and SQIVND (reference sequence). This CDR3 reads CASKTGQFSNQPQHF. The CDR3 DNA reads as TGTGCCAGTAAGACAGGGCAATTTAGCAATCAGCCCCAGCATTTT.

This clone was observed a handful of times. J is TRBJ2-2 and V is TRBV4-1, with D perhaps matching TRBD2 (5 bases). The CDR3 has 15 amino acids. V was pared by 4 bases and J by 1 base, with 10 bases between. Germline CDR1 is MGHRA and CDR2 is YSYEKL. CDR3: CASSLGGENTGELFF. The CDR3 DNA follows: TGCGCCAGCAGCCTCGGAGGCGAGAACACCGGGGAGCTGTTTTTT.

J is TRBJ2-3 and V is TRBV5-4; the match to TRBD2 covers 9 bases. Germline V gene lookup returns CDR1 SGHNT and CDR2 YYREEE (reference sequence). V lost 3 bases to trimming and J lost 5 bases; unmatched junction nucleotides: 13. This CDR3 spans 17 amino acids. CDR3 protein: CASSSLAGKGAEDTQYF. DNA for the CDR3: TGTGCCAGCAGCTCCCTAGCGGGGAAGGGGGCGGAAGATACGCAGTATTTT.

The V and J genes are TRBV5-4 and TRBJ1-2; weak D call: TRBD1 (5 bases). Germline assignment: CDR1 SGHNT and CDR2 YYREEE (reference sequence). The CDR3 extends over 15 amino acids. Trimming shortened V by 4 bases and J by 0 bases, and 13 bases separated the two germline ends. CDR3 nucleotides: TGTGCCAGCAGCGTCCCCGGACAAGCTAACTATGGCTACACCTTC. Encoded protein: CASSVPGQANYGYTF.

The J gene is TRBJ1-3, the V gene TRBV9, with D possibly TRBD1 on 6 matching bases. Germline lookup yields CDR1 SGDLS and CDR2 YYNGEE. With 0 bases removed from V and 4 bases from J, the gap between germline ends came to 11 bases. The CDR3 contains 15 residues. CDR3 coding DNA: TGTGCCAGCAGCGTAGCTACAGGGACCGGAAACACCATATATTTT. This sequence encodes CASSVATGTGNTIYF.

This rearrangement joins TRBV2 to TRBJ2-7, with 8 bases that match TRBD1. Germline V gene sequence: CDR1 SNHLY, CDR2 FYNNEI. V lost 3 bases, J lost 3 bases, and 4 bases stayed unmatched. The CDR3 totals 14 residues. The CDR3, as DNA: TGTGCCAGCAGTGAGCCAGACAGGGGCTACGAGCAGTACTTC. The encoded protein is CASSEPDRGYEQYF.

The rearrangement links TRBV6-1 to TRBJ2-1; a weak D match, TRBD1 (6 bases). The CDR3 has 13 residues. V was cut by 6 bases and J by 9 bases, with 15 bases left in between. The germline CDR1 and CDR2 sequences are MNHNS and SASEGT. This CDR3 is CASRGFTGFEQFF. The CDR3 coding sequence is TGTGCCAGCAGAGGATTTACAGGGTTTGAGCAGTTCTTC.

Here the CDR3 DNA reads TGCGCCAGCAGCTTGGCCACTGGACAGAACTATGGCTACACCTTC. It is translated as CASSLATGQNYGYTF. The rearrangement joins TRBV5-1 to TRBJ1-2; possibly TRBD1 for D (6 bases). CDR1 and CDR2 (germline): SGHRS, YFSETQ. CDR3 length: 15 residues. Trimming pared 0 bases from V and 2 bases from J, leaving 11 bases between.

The chain carries TRBV2 and TRBJ2-1; 7 bases map to TRBD1. The CDR3 consists of 15 residues. J lost 5 bases, V lost 8 bases, and 12 bases had no gene match. The germline V gene has CDR1 SNHLY and CDR2 FYNNEI. The CDR3 DNA is TGTGCCAGCGGGGACGGGACAGCCATCAACAATGAGCAGTTCTTC. Translating gives CASGDGTAINNEQFF.